This T cell receptor (beta chain) is from a study of PD-1 blockade in classical Hodgkin lymphoma. The wider study: Every 2 weeks, patients had 3 mg/kg nivolumab intravenously.

Every patient was affected by relapse after autologous stem cell transplantation, while exposure to brentuximab vedotin was not uniform. Clones were sequenced by immunoSEQ multiplex PCR, and TCRdb holds only the in-frame ones, with some missing. The sample yields about 61,000 clones, 80% to 90% seen once. General observations from the study: For complete responders, baseline diversity was comparable to that of newly diagnosed patients. Lower baseline TCR diversity was reported for newly diagnosed patients than for healthy donors.

The CDR3 contains 14 residues. CDR1 is SEHNR and CDR2 is FQNEAQ in the germline V gene (reference sequence). Trimming pared 5 bases from V and 1 base from J, leaving 11 bases between. As to this clone: Antigen: not known.

The receptor was isolated from a human donor with classical Hodgkin lymphoma. This chain links TRBV7-9 with TRBJ1-2, with D possibly being TRBD1 (6 bases). The source material was peripheral blood mononuclear cells (PBMCs), sampled at baseline. The CDR3 spells CASSGGANNYGYTF. In DNA, the CDR3 is TGTGCCAGCAGCGGGGGGGCCAATAACTATGGCTACACCTTC.